The text below deals with one TCR beta chain. Assay: immunoSEQ multiplex PCR; the TCRdb copy retains only in-frame clones and omits some. This table holds roughly 76,000 clones, roughly nine tenths found once. The CDR3 covers 16 residues. V shed 0 bases and J shed 6 bases, with 14 bases lying between them. Germline-derived CDR1 and CDR2 are SGHTA and FQGTGA. The record originates from a study of blood T cell repertoires in COVID-19. Study overall: Whether acute or convalescent, the COVID-19 samples came from the United States, Italy and Spain. Sources were T cells, B-cell-depleted T cells, or PBMCs; the material itself was cDNA or gDNA.

Sample: peripheral blood. The TCR originated in a man over 45 with acute or convalescent COVID-19. The V and J genes are TRBV7-3 and TRBJ1-4, with D tentatively TRBD1 (6 bases). In DNA form, the CDR3 reads TGTGCCAGCAGCTTAACGGGGGCCGGGGCAGATGAAAAACTGTTTTTT. The encoded protein is CASSLTGAGADEKLFF.